This T cell receptor beta chain was retrieved from a study of cytomegalovirus exposure and HLA in healthy donors. From germline, CDR1 is ENHRY and CDR2 SYGVKD. CDR3 length equals 15 residues. V was trimmed by 2 bases and J by 9 bases, leaving 17 bases between them. The PCR used 60 Vbeta and 13 Jbeta primers. The repertoire was sequenced with immunoSEQ multiplex PCR; TCRdb's copy has only in-frame clones and lacks some. Among 150,000 or so clones listed, nearly 70% were seen once. What was sequenced was PBMCs. This clonotype was sampled from a man aged 25 to 40 in good health and CMV-seropositive. The chain couples TRBV10-3 to TRBJ2-1; perhaps TRBD1 as D (6 bases). Here the CDR3 DNA reads TGTGCCATCAGTGAGATAAGGGGGTCGAAGCTTGAGCAGTTCTTC. This gives the protein CAISEIRGSKLEQFF.